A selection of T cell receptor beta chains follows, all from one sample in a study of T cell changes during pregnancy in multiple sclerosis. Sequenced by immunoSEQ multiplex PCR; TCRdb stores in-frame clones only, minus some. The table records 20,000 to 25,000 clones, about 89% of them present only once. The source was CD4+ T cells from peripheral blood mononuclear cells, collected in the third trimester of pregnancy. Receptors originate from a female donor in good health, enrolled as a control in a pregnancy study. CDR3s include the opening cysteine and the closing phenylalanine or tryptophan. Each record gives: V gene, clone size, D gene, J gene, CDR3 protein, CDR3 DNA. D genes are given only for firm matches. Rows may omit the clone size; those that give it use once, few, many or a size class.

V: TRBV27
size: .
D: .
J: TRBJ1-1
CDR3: CASSFAVTNTEAFF
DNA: TGTGCCAGCAGTTTTGCGGTCACGAACACTGAAGCTTTCTTT

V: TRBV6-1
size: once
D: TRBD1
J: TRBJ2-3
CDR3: CASSQTGVGTDTQYF
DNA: TGTGCCAGCAGTCAGACAGGGGTGGGCACAGATACGCAGTATTTT

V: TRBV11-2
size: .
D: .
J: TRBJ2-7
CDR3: CASSSYRVYEQYF
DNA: TGTGCCAGCAGCTCTTACAGAGTTTACGAGCAGTACTTC

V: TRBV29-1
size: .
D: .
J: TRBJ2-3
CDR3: CSVDQVSTDTQYF
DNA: TGCAGCGTTGATCAGGTCAGCACAGATACGCAGTATTTT

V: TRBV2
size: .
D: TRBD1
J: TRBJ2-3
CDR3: CASSLTGGPPDTQYF
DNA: TGTGCCAGCAGTCTTACAGGGGGCCCGCCAGATACGCAGTATTTT

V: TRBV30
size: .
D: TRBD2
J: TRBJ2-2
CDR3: CALRASGVSGANTGELFF
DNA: TGTGCCTTGAGGGCGAGCGGGGTTAGCGGGGCGAACACCGGGGAGCTGTTTTTT

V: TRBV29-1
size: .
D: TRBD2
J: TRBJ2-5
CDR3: CSVEALAGGPQTQYF
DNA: TGCAGCGTTGAAGCCCTAGCGGGAGGGCCCCAGACCCAGTACTTC

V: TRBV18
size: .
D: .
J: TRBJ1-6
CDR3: CASSPPGGNSPLHF
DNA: TGTGCCAGCTCACCACCAGGAGGGAATTCACCCCTCCACTTT

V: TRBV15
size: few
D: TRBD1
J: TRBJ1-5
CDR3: CATSIGGTGDSNQPQHF
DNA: TGTGCCACCAGCATCGGGGGGACAGGGGATAGCAATCAGCCCCAGCATTTT

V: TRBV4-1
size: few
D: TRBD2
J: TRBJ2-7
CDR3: CASSGSREASSYEQYF
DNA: TGCGCCAGCAGCGGCTCGCGGGAGGCGAGCTCCTACGAGCAGTACTTC

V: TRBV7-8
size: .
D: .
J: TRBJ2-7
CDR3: CASSRTYEQYF
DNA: TGTGCCAGCAGCCGGACTTACGAGCAGTACTTC

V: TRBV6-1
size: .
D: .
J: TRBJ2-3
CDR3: CASSEGALGDTQYF
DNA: TGTGCCAGCAGTGAGGGGGCGCTTGGAGATACGCAGTATTTT

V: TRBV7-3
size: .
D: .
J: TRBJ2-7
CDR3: CASSLRWPFYEQYF
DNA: TGTGCCAGCAGCTTAAGGTGGCCTTTCTACGAGCAGTACTTC

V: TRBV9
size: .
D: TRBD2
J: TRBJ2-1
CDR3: CASSVPSGSPQEDEQFF
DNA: TGTGCCAGCAGCGTACCTAGCGGGAGTCCCCAGGAGGATGAGCAGTTCTTC

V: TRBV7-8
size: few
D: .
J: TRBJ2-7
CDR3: CASSLSMGHGYF
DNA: TGTGCCAGCAGCTTGTCTATGGGACATGGGTACTTC

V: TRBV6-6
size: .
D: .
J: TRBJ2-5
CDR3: CASSYSRGQETQYF
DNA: TGTGCCAGCAGTTACTCACGGGGGCAAGAGACCCAGTACTTC

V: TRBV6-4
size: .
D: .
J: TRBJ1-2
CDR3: CASRGVGDYGYTF
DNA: TGTGCCAGCAGGGGTGTCGGGGACTATGGCTACACCTTC

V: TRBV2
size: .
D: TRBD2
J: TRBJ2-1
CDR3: CASIEEGTRASNEQFF
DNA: TGTGCCAGCATCGAAGAGGGGACTAGGGCCTCCAATGAGCAGTTCTTC

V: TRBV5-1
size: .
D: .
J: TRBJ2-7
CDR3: CASSLAGVYEQYF
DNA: TGCGCCAGCAGCTTGGCGGGGGTCTACGAGCAGTACTTC

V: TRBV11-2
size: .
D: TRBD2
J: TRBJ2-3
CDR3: CASSSRTSGRGGTDTQYF
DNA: TGTGCCAGCAGCTCCAGGACTAGCGGGAGGGGGGGCACAGATACGCAGTATTTT

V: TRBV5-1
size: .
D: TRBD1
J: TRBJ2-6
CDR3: CASSSPGQGAPGANVLTF
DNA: TGCGCCAGCAGCTCACCGGGACAGGGGGCGCCTGGGGCCAACGTCCTGACTTTC

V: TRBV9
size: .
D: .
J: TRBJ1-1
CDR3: CASSKSTGNEAFF
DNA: TGTGCCAGCAGCAAGTCTACGGGAAATGAAGCTTTCTTT

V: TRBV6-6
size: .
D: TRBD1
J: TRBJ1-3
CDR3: CASRAPGGRGNTIYF
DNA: TGTGCCAGCAGGGCCCCAGGGGGCCGCGGAAACACCATATATTTT

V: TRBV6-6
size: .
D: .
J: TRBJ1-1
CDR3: CASSDPGQASKAFF
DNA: TGTGCCAGCAGTGACCCTGGCCAGGCTAGCAAAGCTTTCTTT

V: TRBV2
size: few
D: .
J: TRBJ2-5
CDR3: CARSGGGRETQYF
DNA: TGTGCCAGGTCGGGAGGGGGCCGGGAGACCCAGTACTTC

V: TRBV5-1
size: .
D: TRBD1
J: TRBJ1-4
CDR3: CASSLGGQGAGEKLFF
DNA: TGCGCCAGCAGCTTGGGCGGACAGGGGGCCGGTGAAAAACTGTTTTTT

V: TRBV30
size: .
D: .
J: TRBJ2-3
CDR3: CAWSPLSDTQYF
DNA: TGTGCCTGGAGTCCGTTGTCGGATACGCAGTATTTT

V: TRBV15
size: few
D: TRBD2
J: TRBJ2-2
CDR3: CATSRDGRVTGELFF
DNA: TGTGCCACCAGCAGAGATGGGAGGGTCACCGGGGAGCTGTTTTTT

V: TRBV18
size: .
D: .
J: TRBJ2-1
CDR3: CASSRPGEAVSGNEQFF
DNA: TGTGCCAGCTCACGACCTGGTGAAGCGGTCAGCGGCAATGAGCAGTTCTTC

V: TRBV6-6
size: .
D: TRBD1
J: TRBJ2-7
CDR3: CASTAGTGVGHEQYF
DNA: TGTGCCAGCACTGCAGGGACAGGTGTAGGGCACGAGCAGTACTTC

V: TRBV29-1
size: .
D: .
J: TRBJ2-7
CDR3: CSADAGPPYEQYF
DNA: TGCAGCGCTGACGCTGGGCCTCCCTACGAGCAGTACTTC

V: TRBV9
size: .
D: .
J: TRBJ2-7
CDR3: CASSVGGRLYEQYF
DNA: TGTGCCAGCAGCGTAGGGGGCAGACTCTACGAGCAGTACTTC

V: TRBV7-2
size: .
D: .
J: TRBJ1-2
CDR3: CASSFGRAYGYTF
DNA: TGTGCCAGCAGCTTCGGCAGGGCCTATGGCTACACCTTC

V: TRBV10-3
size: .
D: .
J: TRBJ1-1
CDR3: CAIRTGRGTEAFF
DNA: TGTGCCATCAGGACGGGCCGGGGCACTGAAGCTTTCTTT

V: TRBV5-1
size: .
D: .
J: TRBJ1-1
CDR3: CASTQGTLNTEAFF
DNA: TGCGCCAGCACCCAGGGAACCTTGAACACTGAAGCTTTCTTT

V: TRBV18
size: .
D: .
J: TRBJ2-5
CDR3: CASSPSQETQYF
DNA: TGTGCCAGCTCACCCTCCCAAGAGACCCAGTACTTC

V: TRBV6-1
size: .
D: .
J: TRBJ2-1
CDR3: CASSEAIGLGSYNEQFF
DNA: TGTGCCAGCAGTGAAGCTATTGGGCTCGGTTCCTACAATGAGCAGTTCTTC

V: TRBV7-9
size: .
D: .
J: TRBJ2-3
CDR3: CASSLDSGTSTDTQYF
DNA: TGTGCCAGCAGCTTGGACAGCGGAACTAGCACAGATACGCAGTATTTT

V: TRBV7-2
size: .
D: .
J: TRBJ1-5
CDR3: CASSSVPPQPQHF
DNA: TGTGCCAGCAGCTCCGTCCCCCCTCAGCCCCAGCATTTT

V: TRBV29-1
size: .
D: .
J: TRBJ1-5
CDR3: CSVAADAGIQHF
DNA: TGCAGCGTTGCTGCGGACGCGGGGATCCAGCATTTT

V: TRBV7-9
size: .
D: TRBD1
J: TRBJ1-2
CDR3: CASSSLDRAGYTF
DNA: TGTGCCAGCAGCTCCTTGGACAGGGCTGGCTACACCTTC

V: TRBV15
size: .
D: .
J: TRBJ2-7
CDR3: CATSRDRRAGEQYF
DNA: TGTGCCACCAGCAGAGATCGAAGGGCGGGCGAGCAGTACTTC

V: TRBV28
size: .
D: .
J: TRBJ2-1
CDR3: CASSYTFSYNEQFF
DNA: TGTGCCAGCAGTTATACTTTCTCCTACAATGAGCAGTTCTTC

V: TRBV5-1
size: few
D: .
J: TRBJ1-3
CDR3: CASSPGEGAYGNTIYF
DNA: TGCGCCAGCAGCCCCGGGGAGGGAGCTTACGGAAACACCATATATTTT

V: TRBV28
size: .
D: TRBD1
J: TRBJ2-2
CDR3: CASSLYSYRGLRSGELFF
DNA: TGTGCCAGCAGTTTATACTCCTACAGGGGGCTTCGGTCCGGGGAGCTGTTTTTT

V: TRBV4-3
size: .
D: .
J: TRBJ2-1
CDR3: CASSQDPPLHNEQFF
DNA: TGCGCCAGCAGCCAAGATCCCCCTCTCCACAATGAGCAGTTCTTC

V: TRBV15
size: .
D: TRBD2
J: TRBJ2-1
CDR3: CATSSPGLADYNEQFF
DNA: TGTGCCACCAGCTCCCCGGGACTAGCGGATTACAATGAGCAGTTCTTC

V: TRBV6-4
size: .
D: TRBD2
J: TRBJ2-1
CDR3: CASSEDPSGGAYNEQFF
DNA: TGTGCCAGCAGTGAAGACCCAAGCGGGGGGGCCTACAATGAGCAGTTCTTC

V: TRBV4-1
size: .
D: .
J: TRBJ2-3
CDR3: CASSQWGPQGTQYF
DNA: TGCGCCAGCAGCCAATGGGGGCCCCAGGGAACGCAGTATTTT

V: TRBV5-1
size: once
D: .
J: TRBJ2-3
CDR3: CASMSGTSTDTQYF
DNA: TGCGCCAGCATGAGCGGAACTAGCACAGATACGCAGTATTTT

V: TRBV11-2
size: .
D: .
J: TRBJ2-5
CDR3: CASSSTRGQETQYF
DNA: TGTGCCAGCAGCTCTACTCGTGGTCAAGAGACCCAGTACTTC

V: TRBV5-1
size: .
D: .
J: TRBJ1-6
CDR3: CASSLAGFHSENSPLHF
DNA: TGCGCCAGCAGCTTGGCAGGGTTTCACTCCGAAAATTCACCCCTCCACTTT

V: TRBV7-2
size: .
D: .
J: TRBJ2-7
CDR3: CASSPLREYSYEQYF
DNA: TGTGCCAGCAGCCCCCTCCGGGAGTACTCCTACGAGCAGTACTTC

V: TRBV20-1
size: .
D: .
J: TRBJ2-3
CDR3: CSTIEDTQYF
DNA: TGCAGTACGATAGAGGATACGCAGTATTTT

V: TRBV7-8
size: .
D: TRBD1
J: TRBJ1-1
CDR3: CASSLETWDRVKNTEAFF
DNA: TGTGCCAGCAGCTTAGAGACGTGGGACAGGGTGAAGAACACTGAAGCTTTCTTT

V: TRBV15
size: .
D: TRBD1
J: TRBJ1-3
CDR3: CATSRASGQGENTIYF
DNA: TGTGCCACCAGCAGGGCCTCTGGACAGGGGGAAAACACCATATATTTT

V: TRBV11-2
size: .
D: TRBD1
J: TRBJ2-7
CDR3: CASSLTGGSYEQYF
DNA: TGTGCCAGCAGCTTGACAGGGGGAAGCTACGAGCAGTACTTC

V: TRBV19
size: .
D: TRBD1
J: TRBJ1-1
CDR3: CASSPTGGNTEAFF
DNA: TGTGCCAGTAGTCCTACAGGGGGGAACACTGAAGCTTTCTTT